This T cell receptor (beta chain) was recovered during a study of shared clonotypes between healthy human individuals. At the level of the study: Aged between 18 and 49, the donors were a couple of women and a few men. Study-wide findings and caveats: Blood was the only sampled material, and tissue repertoires likely differ.

CD4+ cell separation produced CD45RA+ naive and CD45RA-negative memory subsets. Regarding this clone: Its specificity is not known. Additional DNA sequences in this sample encode the identical CDR3.

Replicate sorted-subset PCRs were loaded with around 210 ng DNA, roughly 33,000 T cell genomes. Profiled with immunoSEQ multiplex PCR; TCRdb holds only in-frame clones, not every one. The sample carries some 1 million clones, about 75% recorded once. This receptor was taken from a man aged 18 to 29 in good health. The specimen sequenced was memory CD4+ T cells sorted from blood. Subset of the sample: CD45RA-negative fraction.

The chain's CDR3 is CASSPGLAGGTDTQYF. CDR3 coding DNA: TGTGCCAGCAGCCCGGGACTAGCGGGGGGTACAGATACGCAGTATTTT. V gene TRBV7-9 combines with J gene TRBJ2-3, with 15 positions matching TRBD2. CDR1 SEHNR and CDR2 FQNEAQ come from the germline V gene (reference sequence). With 5 bases clipped from V and 3 bases from J, the junction kept 3 bases outside the gene matches. There are 16 residues in the CDR3.